Listed below are T cell receptor beta chains from one sample, sequenced in a study of blood T cell repertoires in COVID-19. Clones were sequenced by immunoSEQ multiplex PCR, and TCRdb holds only the in-frame ones, with some missing. The profile shows under 300,000 clones, more than 85% of them singletons. The material sequenced was PBMCs or T cells enriched from blood (not recorded which). Every receptor here comes from a middle-aged man who had recovered from COVID-19. Both conserved end residues are part of each CDR3. The order of the fields is D gene, clone size, J gene, V gene, CDR3 DNA, CDR3 protein. A D gene is named only where the DNA matches it firmly. Expanded clones get a size class; other rows say once, few or many, or leave the size out.

D: .; size: .; J: TRBJ1-3; V: TRBV21-1; DNA: TGTGCCAGCAGCTCACAGGGGGCGCCAATATCTGGAAACACCATATATTTT; CDR3: CASSSQGAPISGNTIYF
D: TRBD2; size: .; J: TRBJ2-7; V: TRBV5-6; DNA: TGTGCCAGCAGCTTGGTTACTAGCGGCTACGAGCAGTACTTC; CDR3: CASSLVTSGYEQYF
D: .; size: .; J: TRBJ2-7; V: TRBV18; DNA: TGTGCCAGCTCACCGAACAGCAAATACGAGCAGTACTTC; CDR3: CASSPNSKYEQYF
D: .; size: once; J: TRBJ2-2; V: TRBV5-1; DNA: TGCGCCAGCAGCCCCCAGCGGAAAAACACCGGGGAGCTGTTTTTT; CDR3: CASSPQRKNTGELFF
D: .; size: .; J: TRBJ1-6; V: TRBV7-9; DNA: TGTGCCAGCAGCTTACTACCCGCGGGGTCCCCTGGAAATTCACCCCTCCACTTT; CDR3: CASSLLPAGSPGNSPLHF
D: TRBD1; size: .; J: TRBJ2-7; V: TRBV18; DNA: TGTGCCAGCTCGAAAGGGGGGCAGGGGGCTTACGAGCAGTACTTC; CDR3: CASSKGGQGAYEQYF
D: .; size: .; J: TRBJ1-2; V: TRBV24-1; DNA: TGTGCCACCAGTGATTACAGTCAAGACTATGGCTACACCTTC; CDR3: CATSDYSQDYGYTF
D: TRBD1; size: .; J: TRBJ1-5; V: TRBV7-9; DNA: TGTGCCAGCAGCTTGCATGACAGGGGTCTCAATCAGCCCCAGCATTTT; CDR3: CASSLHDRGLNQPQHF
D: .; size: .; J: TRBJ1-4; V: TRBV7-3; DNA: TGTGCCAGCAGCTCACATACTGACTATGCAACTAATGAAAAACTGTTTTTT; CDR3: CASSSHTDYATNEKLFF
D: TRBD2; size: .; J: TRBJ2-5; V: TRBV5-1; DNA: TGCGCCAGCAGCTGGACGTCCGGGACTAGCGGAGAGGCCCAGTACTTC; CDR3: CASSWTSGTSGEAQYF
D: .; size: once; J: TRBJ2-6; V: TRBV9; DNA: TGTGCCAGCAGCGTAGTATCGGCTGGGGCCAACGTCCTGACTTTC; CDR3: CASSVVSAGANVLTF
D: .; size: .; J: TRBJ2-1; V: TRBV18; DNA: TGTGCCAGCTCACCACGGGCGAACAATGAGCAGTTCTTC; CDR3: CASSPRANNEQFF
D: TRBD2; size: few; J: TRBJ2-1; V: TRBV4-3; DNA: TGCGCCAGCAGCCAAGTTTTTTGGACTAGCGGGGGGAGCTCCTACAATGAGCAGTTCTTC; CDR3: CASSQVFWTSGGSSYNEQFF
D: TRBD2; size: .; J: TRBJ2-5; V: TRBV10-3; DNA: TGTGCCATCAGTGAGGGACTAGCGGCCCAAGAGACCCAGTACTTC; CDR3: CAISEGLAAQETQYF
D: TRBD1; size: .; J: TRBJ1-2; V: TRBV27; DNA: TGTGCCAGCAGTTTGGGACAGGTGCATGGCTACACCTTC; CDR3: CASSLGQVHGYTF
D: .; size: .; J: TRBJ1-3; V: TRBV6-5; DNA: TGTGCCAGCAGTTATACAGGGTCCTCTGGAAACACCATATATTTT; CDR3: CASSYTGSSGNTIYF
D: TRBD2; size: .; J: TRBJ2-3; V: TRBV5-1; DNA: TGCGCCAGCAGCTTGGGACTAGCGGGTATCACAGATACGCAGTATTTT; CDR3: CASSLGLAGITDTQYF
D: TRBD1; size: .; J: TRBJ2-7; V: TRBV6-5; DNA: TGTGCCAGCAACGAGCCCGGGACAGGAATCTACGAGCAGTACTTC; CDR3: CASNEPGTGIYEQYF
D: TRBD1; size: .; J: TRBJ1-1; V: TRBV28; DNA: TGTGCCAGCTTTTTCTCCCCGCGACAGGGGCAAAACACTGAAGCTTTCTTT; CDR3: CASFFSPRQGQNTEAFF
D: .; size: .; J: TRBJ1-1; V: TRBV4-1; DNA: TGCGCCAGCAGCCAAGCCAAAGGGGTTAAAGCTGAAGCTTTCTTT; CDR3: CASSQAKGVKAEAFF
D: TRBD1; size: .; J: TRBJ2-1; V: TRBV9; DNA: TGTGCCAGCAGCATATCGGTGACAGGGATAAATGAGCAGTTCTTC; CDR3: CASSISVTGINEQFF
D: TRBD1; size: .; J: TRBJ1-1; V: TRBV6-2/TRBV6-3; DNA: TGTGCCAGCAGTCAGGACAGGGGGGCTGTCGTTACTGAAGCTTTCTTT; CDR3: CASSQDRGAVVTEAFF
D: .; size: .; J: TRBJ2-3; V: TRBV20-1; DNA: TGCAGTGCTAGTATGTATGGTGTCTACGGTACCGATACGCAGTATTTT; CDR3: CSASMYGVYGTDTQYF
D: .; size: .; J: TRBJ2-7; V: TRBV9; DNA: TGTGCCAGCAGCTCTGAGACAGACTCCTACGAGCAGTACTTC; CDR3: CASSSETDSYEQYF
D: .; size: .; J: TRBJ1-6; V: TRBV18; DNA: TGTGCCAGCTCACCACGGGAGGGTCCCTATAATTCACCCCTCCACTTT; CDR3: CASSPREGPYNSPLHF
D: .; size: .; J: TRBJ2-3; V: TRBV15; DNA: TGTGCCACCAGTCCCTGGGTGGGGGCCCTCGATGATACGCAGTATTTT; CDR3: CATSPWVGALDDTQYF
D: TRBD1; size: once; J: TRBJ2-7; V: TRBV7-9; DNA: TGTGCCAGCAGCTCTGACAGGGGGCCGGTCTACGAGCAGTACTTC; CDR3: CASSSDRGPVYEQYF
D: .; size: .; J: TRBJ1-2; V: TRBV6-5; DNA: TGTGCCAGCAGAGGACAGTTAGGGTATGGCTACACCTTC; CDR3: CASRGQLGYGYTF
D: TRBD1; size: few; J: TRBJ2-3; V: TRBV5-6; DNA: TGTGCCAGCAGTCGGACAGGCGTCAGCACAGATACGCAGTATTTT; CDR3: CASSRTGVSTDTQYF
D: .; size: .; J: TRBJ2-5; V: TRBV7-8; DNA: TGTGCCAGCAGCTTAGTCAGGGAACAAGAGACCCAGTACTTC; CDR3: CASSLVREQETQYF
D: TRBD2; size: .; J: TRBJ2-5; V: TRBV19; DNA: TGTGCCAGTAGTTCGGTAGCGGGGGGGAAACAAGAGACCCAGTACTTC; CDR3: CASSSVAGGKQETQYF
D: .; size: .; J: TRBJ1-1; V: TRBV18; DNA: TGTGCCAGCTCACCACTTGAGGGGAACACTGAAGCTTTCTTT; CDR3: CASSPLEGNTEAFF
D: TRBD1; size: .; J: TRBJ1-4; V: TRBV7-9; DNA: TGTGCCAGCAGCTTAGCGGATTTACCCGGGACAGCAACTAATGAAAAACTGTTTTTT; CDR3: CASSLADLPGTATNEKLFF
D: .; size: .; J: TRBJ1-2; V: TRBV15; DNA: TGTGCCACCAGCAGTCCCGTGACAGGAGCGCTCTATGGCTACACCTTC; CDR3: CATSSPVTGALYGYTF
D: TRBD1; size: .; J: TRBJ1-1; V: TRBV19; DNA: TGTGCCAGTAGGGACAGGGGGGTTGTCGCTGAAGCTTTCTTT; CDR3: CASRDRGVVAEAFF
D: .; size: once; J: TRBJ2-7; V: TRBV6-2/TRBV6-3; DNA: TGTGCCAGCAGCATCGACTCTAAATACGAGCAGTACTTC; CDR3: CASSIDSKYEQYF
D: TRBD1; size: .; J: TRBJ2-1; V: TRBV9; DNA: TGTGCCAGCAGCGTAGAGTTAATGGGGACAGGGTCGATTCTTTACAATGAGCAGTTCTTC; CDR3: CASSVELMGTGSILYNEQFF
D: TRBD1; size: few; J: TRBJ1-2; V: TRBV5-1; DNA: TGCGCCAGCAGCAGAGGGACAGGGGGTAGCTATGGCTACACCTTC; CDR3: CASSRGTGGSYGYTF
D: TRBD1; size: once; J: TRBJ2-7; V: TRBV19; DNA: TGTGCCAGTAGTATCCAAGACAGGGCGGCCTACGAGCAGTACTTC; CDR3: CASSIQDRAAYEQYF
D: .; size: .; J: TRBJ1-1; V: TRBV5-1; DNA: TGCGCCAGCAGCTTGGGCGAGGGGAACACTGAAGCTTTCTTT; CDR3: CASSLGEGNTEAFF
D: TRBD2; size: .; J: TRBJ2-7; V: TRBV5-4; DNA: TGTGCCAGCAGGGGGGGGACTACCGGGGCTTACGAGCAGTACTTC; CDR3: CASRGGTTGAYEQYF
D: .; size: .; J: TRBJ1-3; V: TRBV11-2; DNA: TGTGCCAGCAGCTCCGCCCGCGTTACTGGAAACACCATATATTTT; CDR3: CASSSARVTGNTIYF
D: TRBD1; size: .; J: TRBJ2-2; V: TRBV19; DNA: TGTGCCAGTCGGGACAGGCCCGCCACCGGGGAGCTGTTTTTT; CDR3: CASRDRPATGELFF
D: .; size: .; J: TRBJ2-1; V: TRBV4-2; DNA: TGTGCCAGCAGCCAAGTTCCGGGGCGGGATAGAGTTAATGAGCAGTTCTTC; CDR3: CASSQVPGRDRVNEQFF
D: .; size: .; J: TRBJ2-7; V: TRBV25-1; DNA: TGTGCCAGCAGTGGAGGGAACTCCTACGAGCAGTACTTC; CDR3: CASSGGNSYEQYF
D: TRBD2; size: .; J: TRBJ2-1; V: TRBV24-1; DNA: TGTGCCACCAGCGGCGGGAGGGCCTTTCTCGATGAGCAGTTCTTC; CDR3: CATSGGRAFLDEQFF
D: .; size: .; J: TRBJ2-7; V: TRBV4-3; DNA: TGCGCCAGCAGCCAAGGTCAATGGGGAGCCTACGAGCAGTACTTC; CDR3: CASSQGQWGAYEQYF
D: TRBD1; size: .; J: TRBJ2-2; V: TRBV6-2/TRBV6-3; DNA: TGTGCCAGCAGTTACGGTAACAGGGGGCGTAACACCGGGGAGCTGTTTTTT; CDR3: CASSYGNRGRNTGELFF
D: TRBD1; size: .; J: TRBJ1-3; V: TRBV14; DNA: TGTGCCAGCAGTACAGGGGGCTCTGGAAACACCATATATTTT; CDR3: CASSTGGSGNTIYF
D: TRBD2; size: .; J: TRBJ2-7; V: TRBV14; DNA: TGTGCCAGCAGTCAGCTTAGCGGGACCGAAAAGACTTACGAGCAGTACTTC; CDR3: CASSQLSGTEKTYEQYF
D: .; size: .; J: TRBJ1-5; V: TRBV7-9; DNA: TGTGCCAGCAGCCGGACAGACACTAGCAATCAGCCCCAGCATTTT; CDR3: CASSRTDTSNQPQHF